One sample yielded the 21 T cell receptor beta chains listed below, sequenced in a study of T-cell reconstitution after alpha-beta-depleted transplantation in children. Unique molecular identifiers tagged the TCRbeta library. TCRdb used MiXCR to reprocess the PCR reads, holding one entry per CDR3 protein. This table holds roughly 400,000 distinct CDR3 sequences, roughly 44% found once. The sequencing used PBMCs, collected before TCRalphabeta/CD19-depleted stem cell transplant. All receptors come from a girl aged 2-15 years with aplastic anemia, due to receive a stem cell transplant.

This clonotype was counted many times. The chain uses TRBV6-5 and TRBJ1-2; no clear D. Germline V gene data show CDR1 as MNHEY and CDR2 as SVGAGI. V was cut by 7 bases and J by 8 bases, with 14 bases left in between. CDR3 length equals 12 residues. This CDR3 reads CASTYGVGGYTF. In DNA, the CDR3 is TGTGCCAGCACCTACGGGGTTGGAGGCTACACCTTC.

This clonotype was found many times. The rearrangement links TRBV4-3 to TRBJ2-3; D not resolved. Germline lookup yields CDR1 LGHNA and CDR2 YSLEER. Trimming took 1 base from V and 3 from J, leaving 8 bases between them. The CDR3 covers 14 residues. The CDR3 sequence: CASSQGDATDTQYF. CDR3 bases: TGCGCCAGCAGCCAAGGAGACGCGACAGATACGCAGTATTTT.

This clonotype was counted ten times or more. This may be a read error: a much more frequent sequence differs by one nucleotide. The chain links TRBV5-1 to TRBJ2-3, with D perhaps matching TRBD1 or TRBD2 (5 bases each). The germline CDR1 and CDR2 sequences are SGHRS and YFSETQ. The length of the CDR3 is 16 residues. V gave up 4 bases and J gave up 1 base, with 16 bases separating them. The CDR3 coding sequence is TGCGCCAGCAGCCTAGTATCGGGGCGCGGCACAGATACGCAGTATTTT. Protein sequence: CASSLVSGRGTDTQYF.

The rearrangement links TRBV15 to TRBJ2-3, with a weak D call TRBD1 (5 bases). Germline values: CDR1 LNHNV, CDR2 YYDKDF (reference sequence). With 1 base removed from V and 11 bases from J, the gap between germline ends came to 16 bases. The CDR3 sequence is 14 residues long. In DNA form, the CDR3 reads TGTGCCACCAGCAGAGCCACCACCAGGGCCCAGCAGTATTTT. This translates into CATSRATTRAQQYF.

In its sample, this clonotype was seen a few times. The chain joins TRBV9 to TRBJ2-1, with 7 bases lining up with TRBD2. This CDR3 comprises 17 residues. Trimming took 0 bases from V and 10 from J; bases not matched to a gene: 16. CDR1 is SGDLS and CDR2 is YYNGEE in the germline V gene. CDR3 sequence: CASSVGPSGTGVGEQFF. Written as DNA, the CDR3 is TGTGCCAGCAGCGTAGGTCCCAGCGGGACGGGCGTCGGAGAGCAGTTCTTC.

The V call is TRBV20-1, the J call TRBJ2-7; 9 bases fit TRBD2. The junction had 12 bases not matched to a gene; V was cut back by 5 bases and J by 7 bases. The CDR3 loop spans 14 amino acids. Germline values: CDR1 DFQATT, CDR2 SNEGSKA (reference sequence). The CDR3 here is CSASISSGIGEQYF. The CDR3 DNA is TGCAGTGCTTCGATATCTAGCGGGATCGGTGAGCAGTACTTC.

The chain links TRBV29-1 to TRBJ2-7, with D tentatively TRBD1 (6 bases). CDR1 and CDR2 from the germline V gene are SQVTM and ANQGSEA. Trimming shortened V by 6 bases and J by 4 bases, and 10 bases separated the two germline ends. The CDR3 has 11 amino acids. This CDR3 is CSVLQGYEQYF. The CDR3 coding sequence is TGCAGCGTGCTACAGGGTTACGAGCAGTACTTC.

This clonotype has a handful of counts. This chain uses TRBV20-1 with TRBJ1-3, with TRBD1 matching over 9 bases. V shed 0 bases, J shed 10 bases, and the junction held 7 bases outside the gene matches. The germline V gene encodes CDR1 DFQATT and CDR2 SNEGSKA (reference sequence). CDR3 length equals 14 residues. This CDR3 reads CSARDPRDRETIYF. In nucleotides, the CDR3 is TGCAGTGCTAGAGATCCGCGGGACAGGGAAACCATATATTTT.

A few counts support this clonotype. The CDR3 DNA is TGCAGTGCTCCTCTAGCGGGAGTGCACCACGAGCAGTACTTC. Protein: CSAPLAGVHHEQYF. The chain carries TRBV20-1 and TRBJ2-7, with 10 bases identical to TRBD2. V trimming: 5 bases; J trimming: 5 bases; junction bases outside the gene matches: 9. CDR1 is DFQATT, CDR2 SNEGSKA, per germline (reference sequence). The CDR3 covers 14 residues.

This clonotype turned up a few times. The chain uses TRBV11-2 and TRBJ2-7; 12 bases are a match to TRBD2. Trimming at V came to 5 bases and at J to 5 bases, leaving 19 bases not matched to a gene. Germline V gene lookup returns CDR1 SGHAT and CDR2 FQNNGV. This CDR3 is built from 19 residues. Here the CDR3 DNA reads TGTGCCAGCAGCCCCGATCGGAGGCTAGCGGGAGGGCCTATGAACGAGCAGTACTTC. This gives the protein CASSPDRRLAGGPMNEQYF.

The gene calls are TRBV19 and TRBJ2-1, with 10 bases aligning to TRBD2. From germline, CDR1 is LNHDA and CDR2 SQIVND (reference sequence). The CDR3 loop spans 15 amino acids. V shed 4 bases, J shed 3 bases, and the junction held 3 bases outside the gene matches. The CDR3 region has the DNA TGTGCCAGTAGTAGGGCTAGCGGGGGCTACAATGAGCAGTTCTTC. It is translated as CASSRASGGYNEQFF.

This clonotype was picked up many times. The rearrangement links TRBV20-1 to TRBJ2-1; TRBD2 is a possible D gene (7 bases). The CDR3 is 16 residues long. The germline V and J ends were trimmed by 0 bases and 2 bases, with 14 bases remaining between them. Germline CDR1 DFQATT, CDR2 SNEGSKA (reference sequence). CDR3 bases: TGCAGTGCTAGAGATAGGGGGGGAGAGACCTACAATGAGCAGTTCTTC. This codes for CSARDRGGETYNEQFF.

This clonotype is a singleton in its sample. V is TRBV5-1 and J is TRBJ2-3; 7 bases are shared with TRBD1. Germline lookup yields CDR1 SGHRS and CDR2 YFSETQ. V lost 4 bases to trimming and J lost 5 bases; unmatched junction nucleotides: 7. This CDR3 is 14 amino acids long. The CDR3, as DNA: TGCGCCAGCAGCCTAGAGACAGGGCTAGATACGCAGTATTTT. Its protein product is CASSLETGLDTQYF.

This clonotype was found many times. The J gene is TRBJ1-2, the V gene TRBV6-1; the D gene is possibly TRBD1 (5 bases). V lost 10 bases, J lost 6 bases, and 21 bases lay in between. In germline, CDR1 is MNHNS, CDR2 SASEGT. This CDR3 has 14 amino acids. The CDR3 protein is CATSRGEGNHGYTF. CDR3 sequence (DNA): TGTGCCACCTCAAGAGGGGAAGGTAATCATGGCTACACCTTC.

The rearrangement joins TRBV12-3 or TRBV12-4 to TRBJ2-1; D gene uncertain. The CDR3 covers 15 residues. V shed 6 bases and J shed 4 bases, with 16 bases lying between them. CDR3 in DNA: TGTGCCAGCAGACGTACTCCCTCGATTTACAATGAGCAGTTCTTC. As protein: CASRRTPSIYNEQFF.

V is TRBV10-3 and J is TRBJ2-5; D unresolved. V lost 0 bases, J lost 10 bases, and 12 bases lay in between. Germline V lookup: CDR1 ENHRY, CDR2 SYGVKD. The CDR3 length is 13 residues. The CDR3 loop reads CAISESSPWDQYF. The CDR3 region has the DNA TGTGCCATCAGTGAGTCAAGCCCATGGGACCAGTACTTC.

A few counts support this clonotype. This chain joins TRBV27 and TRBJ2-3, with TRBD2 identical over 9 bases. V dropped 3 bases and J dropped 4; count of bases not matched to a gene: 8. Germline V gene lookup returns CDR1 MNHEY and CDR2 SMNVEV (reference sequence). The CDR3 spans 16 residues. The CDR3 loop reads CASSFSPAGGSDTQYF. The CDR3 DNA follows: TGTGCCAGCAGTTTTTCCCCAGCGGGAGGATCAGATACGCAGTATTTT.

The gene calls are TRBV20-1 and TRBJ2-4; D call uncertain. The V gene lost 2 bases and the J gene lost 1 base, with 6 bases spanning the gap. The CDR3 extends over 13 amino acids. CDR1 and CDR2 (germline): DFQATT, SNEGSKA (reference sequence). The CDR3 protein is CSARHVAKNIQYF. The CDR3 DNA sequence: TGCAGTGCTAGACACGTGGCCAAAAACATTCAGTACTTC.

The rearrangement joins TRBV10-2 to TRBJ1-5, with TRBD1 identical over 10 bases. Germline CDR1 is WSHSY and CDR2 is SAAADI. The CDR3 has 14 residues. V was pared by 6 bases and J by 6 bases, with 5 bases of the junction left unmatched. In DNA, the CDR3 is TGCGCCAGCAGAACCGGGACAGGGGTTCAGCCCCAGCATTTT. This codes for CASRTGTGVQPQHF.

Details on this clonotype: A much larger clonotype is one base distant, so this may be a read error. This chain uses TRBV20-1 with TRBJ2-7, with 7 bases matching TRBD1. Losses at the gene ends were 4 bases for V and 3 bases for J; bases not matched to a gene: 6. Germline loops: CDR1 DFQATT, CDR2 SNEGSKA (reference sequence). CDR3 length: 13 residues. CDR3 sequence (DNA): TGCAGTGCTATTAAGGGGGCAAGCTACGAGCAGTACTTC. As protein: CSAIKGASYEQYF.

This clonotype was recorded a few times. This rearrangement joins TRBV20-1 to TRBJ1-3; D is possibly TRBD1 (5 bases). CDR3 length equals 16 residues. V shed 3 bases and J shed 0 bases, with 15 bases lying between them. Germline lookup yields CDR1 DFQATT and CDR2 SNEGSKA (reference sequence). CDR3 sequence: CSARTPGGLSGNTIYF. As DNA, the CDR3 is TGCAGTGCTAGGACCCCGGGGGGTCTCTCTGGAAACACCATATATTTT.